This T cell receptor (beta chain) was observed in a study of T cells after yellow fever vaccination. General study points: Contamination by abundant bulk-population clonotypes could be present in FACS-sorted repertoires. Across the CD4 and CD8 compartments, a small share of clonotypes was present in both. Reappearing after the booster were most of the clones from primary vaccination (roughly 96% CD4, around 90% CD8).

A process of 5'RACE template switching, which added a universal primer site and UMIs, was used to make TCR cDNA. MiXCR, run by TCRdb on the 5' RACE reads, gives a single entry per CDR3 protein. The sample consists of some 350,000 distinct CDR3 sequences, 6% to 8% of them appearing once. V was shortened by 4 bases and J by 3 bases, with 15 bases between the two germline ends. The germline V gene has CDR1 SGDLS and CDR2 YYNGEE. The CDR3 length is 15 residues. Many counts were recorded for this clonotype. Antigen specificity is unknown. This chain connects TRBV9 to TRBJ2-3; D unresolved. This specimen was PBMCs, taken 5 days after the yellow fever booster vaccination. The receptor was derived from a man aged 25 to 45 who received the YFV17D yellow fever vaccine. CDR3 DNA sequence: TGTGCCAGCAGCCCCGGTCGGTGGGAAACAGATACGCAGTATTTT. Protein product: CASSPGRWETDTQYF.